This T cell receptor (beta chain) was observed in a study of T cell responses to AZD1222 COVID-19 vaccine. The CDR3 covers 15 residues. Profiled with immunoSEQ multiplex PCR; TCRdb holds only in-frame clones, not every one. The repertoire has 140,000 to 150,000 clones, 86% of them found once; the top ten carry around 5%. The source was peripheral blood, collected 28 days after the second AZD1222 dose. This TCR derives from an adult who received the AZD1222 COVID-19 vaccine. This chain connects TRBV1 to TRBJ2-5. TRBV1 is marked as a pseudogene. The DNA for the CDR3 is TGCACCAGCAGCCAGGTGGTAACCCGGATTGAGACCCAGTACTTC. This gives the protein CTSSQVVTRIETQYF.